Listed below are T cell receptor beta chains from one sample, sequenced in a study of HIV-infected patients and healthy controls. TCRdb ran MiXCR on the 5' RACE reads and lists one entry per CDR3 protein. The profile shows 65,000 to 70,000 distinct CDR3 sequences, roughly a sixth of them singletons. The sample comprised CD4+ T cells from blood. The receptor set was obtained from a human donor in good health. Both conserved end residues are trimmed from each CDR3.

cdr3_aa j_call v_call
ASSFWEDEQY TRBJ2-7 TRBV12-3/TRBV12-4
ASSLEDRGGDNQPQH TRBJ1-5 TRBV5-1
ASSLYNYGYT TRBJ1-2 TRBV7-2
ASSHIGQHTGELF TRBJ2-2 TRBV14
AWSMGPGGTIY TRBJ1-3 TRBV30
ASSDYSLSKNIQY TRBJ2-4 TRBV19
ASSLGPQGAGAF TRBJ1-1 TRBV7-2
ASSLSASGNTEAF TRBJ1-1 TRBV18
ASSLFDRPGANVLT TRBJ2-6 TRBV5-1
AWASSRYEQY TRBJ2-7 TRBV30
ASSARHQYNEQF TRBJ2-1 TRBV7-2
ASTRGLNTGELF TRBJ2-2 TRBV6-5
ARGWVQPQH TRBJ1-5 TRBV19
SARDSAWGNQPQH TRBJ1-5 TRBV20-1
ASSEGGAGTGAEKLF TRBJ1-4 TRBV12-3/TRBV12-4
ASSLVAGSYNEQF TRBJ2-1 TRBV5-1
ASSYADSASSTDTQY TRBJ2-3 TRBV6-2/TRBV6-3
ASSRGLAGDYEQY TRBJ2-7 TRBV3-2
SVGFGGENTEAF TRBJ1-1 TRBV29-1
ASSRVDRLAKNIQY TRBJ2-4 TRBV6-2/TRBV6-3
SAGGASYQPQH TRBJ1-5 TRBV20-1
ASSRPGGVSSTDTQY TRBJ2-3 TRBV14
ASSRSGLGSSGNTIY TRBJ1-3 TRBV14